The T cell receptor beta chain described here comes from a study of cytomegalovirus exposure and HLA in healthy donors (dated by TCRdb to the late 2010s). The study in broad terms: An earlier analysis of several hundred of the donors reported more than 250 Gb of sequence data and 117 million unique TCR beta sequences from 150 million to 200 million T cells. On average, roughly 240,000 unique TCR beta nucleotide sequences were sequenced per donor among some 430 genotyped donors of the cohort, with roughly 18% of those sequences being non-productive. Alongside the repertoire data, information on donor age, sex, ethnicity and CMV serostatus was compiled. High-throughput TCR immunosequencing, statistical association of individual TCRs with disease status, and machine learning were combined to predict cytomegalovirus infection status. The aim of the study was to test whether cataloging public T cell receptors could identify signatures of past pathogen exposure. All discovery cohort repertoires had been generated on a single sequencing platform. An earlier analysis of 500 to 750 of the donors applied high-throughput TCR beta sequencing to assess whether each TCR beta V gene segment acted as functional or pseudogenic. An early release covering some 640 HLA-typed donors comprised approximately 290 gigabases of sequencing data and roughly 86 million unique TCR sequences. The number of typed donors differed by locus: about 620-640 for A, B, C, DRB1 and DQB1; approximately 520 for DQA1; some 590 for DPA1; and some 450 for DPB1. The study used immunosequencing to profile the T cell repertoires of 600 to 850 subjects and linked those repertoires to cytomegalovirus serostatus. A separate validation cohort of 100 to 150 different subjects was used in addition to the roughly 620-subject first cohort. Genome-wide SNP genotypes for about 65% of the roughly 670 donors were used in a later genetic analysis, which treated that subset as a discovery cohort. Of the approximately 400 genotyped donors, about 84% fell in the genetic ancestry cluster associated with self-reported Caucasian donors. Five DR-DQ haplotypes were handled as single units for association and clustering because linkage in the cohort was strong. Class I and class II HLA loci were covered by the typing at four-digit resolution. The later analysis used no new phenotypic data to find candidate immune exposures, relying instead on TCR beta sequences and their occurrence across donors. A later analysis re-examined previously published TCR beta repertoires from over 500 donors and added high-resolution HLA genotyping to investigate patterns of TCR occurrence.

A note on this clone: Its recognized antigen is unknown. There are no base qualities to consult, and no much larger clone falls within one base.

Receptors were amplified or captured by the immunoSEQ multiplex PCR assay. A mixture of 60 forward primers for TCR Vbeta segments and 13 reverse primers for TCR Jbeta segments was used in the multiplex PCR. A multiplex PCR assay on genomic DNA amplified the CDR3 region of rearranged TCR beta genes. The Illumina HiSeq System was used to sequence the amplified TCR beta libraries as 87-base-pair reads. As for the original processing: In a later analysis, around 80 million unique TCR beta chains were counted across the approximately 670 repertoires, and around 11 million of these chains were shared by at least two donors. A nearest-neighbor algorithm error-corrected the raw reads and collapsed the reads into unique sequences, merging closely related sequences to remove PCR and sequencing errors. To assign V, D and J gene segments, CDR3 sequences were aligned to IMGT reference sequences. For a sequence to be retained, a match of at least six nucleotides to both a V gene segment and a J gene segment was required. Rearrangements were classified as productive when the CDR3 lacked stop codons and remained in frame with V and J, and all other rearrangements were classified as non-productive. CDR3 was defined according to IMGT convention as the region running from the second conserved V-encoded cysteine to the conserved J-encoded phenylalanine. In an earlier analysis of approximately 590 of the donors, sequences lacking an unambiguous match to a single V gene segment were excluded. In an earlier analysis of several hundred of the donors, V segments were called functional above 56.7% productive rearrangements and were called segregating when the between-donor standard deviation exceeded 5%. A statistical classification framework was built to diagnose cytomegalovirus status from the catalog of TCR beta chain sequences. A later analysis assigned V and J genes by comparing TCR nucleotide sequences with IMGT/GENE-DB human TR gene sequences. A later analysis assigned CDR3 sequences and most-parsimonious VDJ recombination scenarios with the TCRdist pipeline. A later analysis defined each TCR beta chain by its CDR3 amino acid sequence plus V-gene family, and excluded reads lacking a unique V-gene family. A later analysis removed 592 highly shared, low-generation-probability nucleotide sequences to deal with suspected cross-contamination and a sequencing artifact. A later analysis calculated a clonal expansion index for each public chain from normalized within-repertoire ranks of inferred template counts. Generation probabilities in a later analysis came from a VDJ recombination model fitted to out-of-frame rearrangements, and those results were checked against IGoR. In a later analysis, hypergeometric tests were used to score TCR-TCR, TCR-HLA and TCR-CMV co-occurrence, with a repertoire-size bias correction applied to TCR pairs. False discovery rates were estimated in a later analysis by permuting HLA or CMV assignments 20 times. In a later analysis, co-occurring TCRs were grouped using DBSCAN, and TCRdist sequence similarity was added for clustering within HLA-allele-positive subsets. For co-occurrence clustering, repertoires with fewer than 30,000 or more than 120,000 public chains were excluded, along with five repertoires with anomalous nucleotide sharing. What TCRdb holds here is the immuneACCESS table cut down to in-frame rearrangements. Part of the clones is not present; checked against another copy, under half of the missing clones reflect an unresolved V gene, and the others are unexplained. V and J calls and clone size are those listed in that table; D and trimming were worked out from the DNA. The sample table holds 110,000 or so clones, of which 77% were seen once. The ten top clones hold 4.5% to 5% of the sample.

From cysteine to phenylalanine, the CDR3 is 15 amino acids long. Here the CDR3 DNA is all that survives: 45 bases in frame from base 1. The germline V and J ends show losses of 3 bases and 2 bases respectively, and no gene match explains 4 bases of the junction. CDR1 SGHRS and CDR2 YFSETQ were looked up in the germline V gene. General study outcomes and caveats: At a false discovery rate of 0.05, a later analysis linked 15,000 to 20,000 TCR beta sequences to specific HLA alleles. Compared with the 666-donor mean, donors in an Asian-associated ancestry cluster had fewer N-insertions in productive TCRs, according to a later genetic analysis. Linkage disequilibrium might explain the correlated functional status among segregating V segments, but an unknown experimental factor could not be excluded. Because HLA typing was missing for some donors at each locus, association tests included only the typed subset. In a later analysis, HLA-associated TCR beta chains were found to be more clonally expanded and to have lower generation probabilities than equally common non-associated chains. In an earlier analysis of around 600 of the donors, most TCR beta V segments were observed in productive rearrangements about 87% or about 30% of the time, broadly matching IMGT annotations. In a later genetic analysis, a missense DCLRE1C variant was associated with V-gene and J-gene trimming of TCR beta chains, and the association was replicated in an independent cohort. The presence/absence analyses assumed that sequencing depth was roughly uniform across donors, and that assumption may not be true. A cluster of highly shared sequence variants was judged likely to be a technical artifact of the sequencing pipeline. In a later analysis, most CMV-associated TCR beta chains were found to appear HLA-restricted, with HLA associations seemingly driven largely by CMV exposure. In vitro tests confirmed that a few of the cytomegalovirus-associated TCR beta chains recognize cytomegalovirus antigens. The authors suggested that the approach could potentially be generalized to other disease states and immunological phenotypes. While some public TCRs were present in many individuals, most TCR sequences turned up only very rarely across donors. CMV serostatus was the only immune exposure information available for the cohort. The earlier analysis of some 560 of the donors excluded around 17 rarely observed V segments, including chromosome 9 orphons, because counts were too low. A further reported finding was that TCR beta sequences accurately predicted the HLA-A and HLA-B alleles for most subjects in the first cohort. When HLA alleles, especially DR and DQ, strongly co-occurred, TCR associations were difficult to assign to individual alleles. In the study, around 150 TCR beta chains were listed as associated with cytomegalovirus. Several of the top co-occurrence clusters appeared to be linked to parvovirus B19, influenza, CMV and Epstein-Barr virus, according to a later analysis. The classifier was reported to diagnose cytomegalovirus status with high specificity and sensitivity in both the original cohort and the validation cohort. In this cohort, only TCR beta chains were sequenced, and detectable features were limited by the absence of alpha or paired-chain data. The 87-base-pair reads could not distinguish some IMGT-functional V segments, including TRBV6-2 and TRBV6-3, so those segments were excluded. A later analysis found that TCR association rates varied across HLA loci, with DRB1 alleles showing the most associated TCRs and HLA-C alleles the fewest.

The cohort was made up of under 800 healthy bone marrow donors. At the time of sampling, every cohort member was nominally healthy, though immune exposures that went unrecorded were likely present. The donor tested CMV seropositive and was one of the 289 seropositive cohort members. A peripheral blood sample was provided by each donor, and peripheral blood mononuclear cells were used for TCR beta sequencing. The Qiagen DNeasy Blood Extraction Kit was used to extract genomic DNA from the blood cell samples. The rearranged segments are TRBV5-1 and TRBJ2-3; 9 bases in the junction line up with TRBD2. The sequence was obtained from a man aged 50 to 60 in good health and CMV-seropositive. Input material: PBMCs. At the DNA level, the sequence is TGCGCCAGCAGCTCCGGCGGGAGGGCCACAGATACGCAGTATTTT. Its protein product is CASSSGGRATDTQYF.